The clone carrying this TCR beta chain was seen at least ten times. Germline CDR1 GTSNPN, CDR2 SVGIG (reference sequence). This CDR3 contains 15 residues. The germline V and J ends were trimmed by 2 bases and 7 bases, with 17 bases remaining between them. The sample is drawn from a study of T cells in Graves' hyperthyroidism and ophthalmopathy. TCR beta CDR3 regions were amplified from RNA transcripts. A set of HTBI primers served as the primers for a first-round RT-PCR of the TCR CDR3. TCRdb independently ran MiXCR on the multiplex PCR reads; one entry per CDR3 protein. The sample yields fewer than 350,000 distinct CDR3 sequences, less than 20% seen once.

Sample: blood. The rearrangement links TRBV30 to TRBJ1-4; D is possibly TRBD1 (6 bases). The receptor was derived from a man aged 50 to 60 with Graves' ophthalmopathy. The CDR3 sequence: CAWSSPGGVPEKLFF. The DNA for the CDR3 is TGTGCCTGGAGTAGCCCCGGGGGCGTCCCTGAAAAACTGTTTTTT.